The 3 T cell receptor beta chains below come from one sample, sequenced in a study of beta chain features in type 1 diabetes. No antigen has been assigned to these receptors. The investigators reverse transcribed all of the isolated RNA, so they sequenced expressed TCRB transcripts. Method: immunoSEQ multiplex PCR; TCRdb's copy keeps in-frame clones and lacks some. This table holds approximately 240,000 clones, about a sixth found once. Study-wide findings and caveats: Within each of all four CD4+ subsets, Type 1 diabetes patients had TCRB CDR3s that were moderately but significantly shorter.

What was sequenced was naive CD4+ T cells from blood. These receptor sequences come from a man aged 25 to 45 with type 1 diabetes.

The genes are TRBV18 and TRBJ2-7; D is unclear. Trimming removed 3 bases from V and 6 bases from J, with 12 bases in between. CDR1 is KGHSH, CDR2 LQKENI, per germline. This CDR3 region has 13 residues. The CDR3 loop is CASSPNDGREQYF. The CDR3 nucleotides read TGTGCCAGCTCACCGAACGACGGGCGCGAGCAGTACTTC.

The J gene is TRBJ2-4, the V gene TRBV6-1; possibly TRBD2 for D (5 bases). From germline, CDR1 is MNHNS and CDR2 SASEGT. There are 14 residues in the CDR3. Between the trimmed V and J ends, which lost 0 bases and 6 bases, there was a span of 9 bases. The CDR3 nucleotides read TGTGCCAGCAGTGAAGCGAGGGCAAGAAACATTCAGTACTTC. This sequence encodes CASSEARARNIQYF.

This clone turned up a few times. J is TRBJ2-6 and V is TRBV27, with D hard to call. Per the germline V gene, CDR1 is MNHEY and CDR2 is SMNVEV (reference sequence). This CDR3 spans 17 amino acids. Trimming left V 5 bases short and J 0 bases short, with 14 bases between. The CDR3 coding sequence is TGTGCCAGCAGTCCGAGAGCTCTGAGCTCTGGGGCCAACGTCCTGACTTTC. Residues: CASSPRALSSGANVLTF.